The clone carrying this T cell receptor beta chain was detected only once. The record originates from a study of technical replicates of blood from a handful of donors. Sequencing used immunoSEQ multiplex PCR; TCRdb keeps in-frame clones, though not all of them. This table has tens of thousands of clones, about 94% appearing once. CDR3 length equals 14 residues. In germline, CDR1 is GTSNPN, CDR2 SVGIG (reference sequence). With V trimmed by 0 bases and J by 6 bases, 4 bases remained unmatched. The sample comprised T cells isolated from PBMCs. The origin of this receptor is a human donor in good health. The chain employs TRBV30 and TRBJ2-2, with 7 positions matching TRBD1. For the CDR3, the DNA is TGTGCCTGGAGTGTACTGGGGACAGCCGGGGAGCTGTTTTTT. This translates into CAWSVLGTAGELFF.